The 7 T cell receptor beta chains below come from one sample, sequenced in a study of blood T cell repertoires in COVID-19. The protocol was immunoSEQ multiplex PCR, while the TCRdb copy is restricted to in-frame clones and leaves out a portion. The data contain about 37,000 clones, about 87% of them singletons. The specimen sequenced was peripheral blood. Receptors were obtained from a human donor in a cohort sampled during active COVID-19.

This rearrangement joins TRBV18 to TRBJ1-6, with D possibly matching TRBD1 (6 bases). The germline gives CDR1 KGHSH, CDR2 LQKENI. Trimming stripped 2 bases from V and 6 bases from J, with 8 bases between. This CDR3 has 14 residues. The CDR3 reads CASSPNRVNSPLHF. The CDR3 DNA reads as TGTGCCAGCTCACCAAACAGGGTTAATTCACCCCTCCACTTT.

The chain uses TRBV4-1 and TRBJ2-3; D not resolved. The CDR3 is 15 amino acids. V lost 0 bases, J lost 2 bases, and 9 bases lay in between. The germline gives CDR1 MGHRA, CDR2 YSYEKL. CDR3 sequence (DNA): TGCGCCAGCAGCCAAGATGAGCTATCCACAGATACGCAGTATTTT. Translating it yields CASSQDELSTDTQYF.

This clone was recorded once. The chain recombines TRBV7-9 with TRBJ1-1; 7 bases align to TRBD1. This CDR3 has 14 amino acids. Trimming at V came to 8 bases and at J to 1 base, leaving 7 bases not matched to a gene. Germline assignment: CDR1 SEHNR and CDR2 FQNEAQ (reference sequence). The CDR3 sequence: CASDREFPNTEAFF. In DNA form, the CDR3 reads TGTGCCAGCGACAGGGAATTCCCGAACACTGAAGCTTTCTTT.

This clone appeared once. This chain joins TRBV6-5 and TRBJ1-2; D is unclear. Between the trimmed V and J ends, which lost 10 bases and 3 bases, there was a span of 15 bases. The CDR3 loop spans 13 amino acids. CDR1 and CDR2 from the germline V gene are MNHEY and SVGAGI. The CDR3: CATYGLPDYGYTF. The CDR3 region has the DNA TGTGCCACCTACGGTCTCCCCGACTATGGCTACACCTTC.

The J gene is TRBJ2-3, the V gene TRBV7-3, with 10 bases fitting TRBD2. V lost 5 bases, J lost 6 bases, and 11 bases stayed unmatched. The CDR3 consists of 16 residues. Germline CDR1 reads SGHTA; CDR2 reads FQGTGA. DNA for the CDR3: TGTGCCAGCAGCCCGTTTACTAGCGGGGCGACGGATACGCAGTATTTT. Its protein is CASSPFTSGATDTQYF.

This clone was seen just once. V and J are TRBV5-1 and TRBJ2-7, with TRBD1 matching over 7 bases. The V gene end was trimmed by 4 bases and the J gene end by 2 bases; junction bases not matched to a gene: 6. This CDR3 has 14 amino acids. From germline, CDR1 is SGHRS and CDR2 YFSETQ. The CDR3 loop reads CASSPYGTAYEQYF. CDR3 nucleotide sequence: TGCGCCAGCAGCCCCTACGGGACAGCCTACGAGCAGTACTTC.

The chain couples TRBV12-5 to TRBJ1-5; D possibly corresponds to TRBD1 (6 bases). The length of the CDR3 is 14 residues. Deletions cut 0 bases from V and 7 bases from J, with 10 bases between. CDR1 and CDR2 (germline): LGHNT, FRNRAP. The CDR3 protein is CASGLVQGLQPQHF. CDR3 bases: TGTGCTAGTGGTTTGGTTCAGGGGTTACAGCCCCAGCATTTT.